This T cell receptor beta chain derives from a study of blood T cell repertoires in COVID-19. About the research overall: Both acute and convalescent COVID-19 samples were obtained from the United States, Italy and Spain. The analysed material was cDNA or gDNA that came from T cells, B-cell-depleted T cells, or PBMCs.

Per the study methods: Researchers report that nucleated cell counts were estimated from reference gene primer amplification. TCRdb keeps only in-frame clones here, not all; method: immunoSEQ multiplex PCR. V, J and clone size are taken as reported in that table, and D and trimming were inferred from the DNA itself. Of some 200,000 clones in the sample, around 76% were seen once. Between the trimmed V and J ends, which lost 8 bases and 3 bases, there was a span of 17 bases. The length of the CDR3 is 14 residues. Germline loops: CDR1 MNHNY, CDR2 SVGAGI (reference sequence). The V call is TRBV6-6, the J call TRBJ2-7; perhaps TRBD2 as D (5 bases). This clonotype was sampled from a woman aged 45 to 65 with active or convalescent COVID-19. What was sequenced was peripheral blood. The CDR3 DNA reads as TGTGCCAGCCTTAAGAGCGCAGGAGGCTACGAGCAGTACTTC. Amino acids: CASLKSAGGYEQYF.